A selection of T cell receptor beta chains follows, all from one sample in a study of regulatory T cells in long-lasting Graves disease. TCRdb processed the multiplex PCR reads anew with MiXCR; each CDR3 protein has one entry. The table shows over 500,000 distinct CDR3 sequences, with around 15% occurring only once. The sample also formed part of further work on T cells in Graves' hyperthyroidism and ophthalmopathy.

The sequencing here drew on peripheral blood mononuclear cells (PBMCs), taken at new diagnosis, from a patient treated with antithyroid drugs. These receptors came from a young man with Graves disease. Both conserved end residues are part of each CDR3. The order of the fields is J gene, D gene, V gene, clone size, CDR3 DNA, CDR3 protein. The D gene is left open where the match is weak. Some rows have no size entry. The others give once, few or many, or a class for an expanded clone.

TRBJ2-2 TRBD2 TRBV4-1 few TGCGCCAGCAGCCACCCAGAGGGACTAGCGGGAGCGGTCACCGGGGAGCTGTTTTTT CASSHPEGLAGAVTGELFF
TRBJ1-5 . TRBV28 many TGTGCCAGCAGCAGACACTTCCCCAATCAGCCCCAGCATTTT CASSRHFPNQPQHF
TRBJ2-1 TRBD1 TRBV28 many TGTGCCAGCAGCTTGACAGGGGTAGACAATGAGCAGTTCTTC CASSLTGVDNEQFF
TRBJ1-1 TRBD1 TRBV7-2 few TGTGCCAGCAGCTCTTGGACAGGGGGAGGCACTGAAGCTTTCTTT CASSSWTGGGTEAFF
TRBJ2-7 . TRBV3-1 many TGTGCCAGCAGCCCCGGAAGACAGGGAGGACGAGAGCAGTACTTC CASSPGRQGGREQYF
TRBJ2-4 . TRBV2 . TGTGCCAGCAGGCGGGACCAAAACATTCAGTACTTC CASRRDQNIQYF
TRBJ2-2 TRBD2 TRBV20-1 many TGCAGTGCTAGTTTCCTAGCGGGAGTAAGCACCGGGGAGCTGTTTTTT CSASFLAGVSTGELFF
TRBJ1-6 TRBD1 TRBV20-1 few TGCAGTGCTTCTCCCCCTACAGGGGTCAATTCACCCCTCCACTTT CSASPPTGVNSPLHF
TRBJ2-5 . TRBV2 many TGTGCCAGCATTTTGACGGTGCAAGAGACCCAGTACTTC CASILTVQETQYF
TRBJ2-3 TRBD1 TRBV19 . TGTGCCAGTAGGAGAGGATACAGGGGGACCTCAGATACGCAGTATTTT CASRRGYRGTSDTQYF
TRBJ2-1 TRBD2 TRBV28 many TGTGCCAGCACCGTAGCGGGGAGGGCGAATGAGCAGTTCTTC CASTVAGRANEQFF
TRBJ2-4 TRBD2 TRBV7-4 many TGTGCCAGCAGCTTGGGACTAGCGGGACTAGCCAAAAACATTCAGTACTTC CASSLGLAGLAKNIQYF
TRBJ2-7 TRBD1 TRBV19 few TGTGCCAGTAGTATTTCTAGGACAGGAGTGCTCGAGCAGTACTTC CASSISRTGVLEQYF
TRBJ2-3 . TRBV5-1 many TGTGCCAGCAGCTTGACCACAGATACGCAGTATTTT CASSLTTDTQYF
TRBJ2-5 . TRBV2 many TGTGCCAGCACCAGAGGACGAGAGACCCAGTACTTC CASTRGRETQYF
TRBJ2-3 . TRBV7-2 many TGTGCCAGCAGCTTAGTTTATCTCACAGATACGCAGTATTTT CASSLVYLTDTQYF
TRBJ1-2 . TRBV7-9 few TGTGCCAGCAGCTTAGGCAGGGGTAATGGCTACACCTTC CASSLGRGNGYTF
TRBJ2-1 TRBD2 TRBV6-4 . TGTGCCAGCAGTGGGTCGGGAGGCGACAATGAGCAGTTCTTC CASSGSGGDNEQFF
TRBJ2-7 . TRBV5-1 . TGCGCCAGCAGCCCTCACGAGGGGACGTACTACGAGCAGTACTTC CASSPHEGTYYEQYF
TRBJ2-3 . TRBV6-1 few TGTGCCAGCAGTCCGATCCAAACCCCAGATACGCAGTATTTT CASSPIQTPDTQYF
TRBJ2-7 . TRBV12-3/TRBV12-4 many TGTGCCAGCAGTTTGATATTGGGGCAGGCGGAGGGCGAGCAGTACTTC CASSLILGQAEGEQYF
TRBJ2-7 . TRBV5-4 few TGTGCCAGCAGCCCCAGGGGCGTAGGCTACGAGCAGTACTTC CASSPRGVGYEQYF